The 7 T cell receptor beta chains in this list originate from one sample, sequenced in a study (dated by TCRdb to about 2015). The method was 5' RACE. Sequencing was performed on an Illumina MiSeq. TCRdb itself trimmed the public reads at Q25 with fastp, ran MiXCR and retained productive beta chains. Entries are consolidated by CDR3 protein sequence, retaining the most common genes and DNA. For this sample the table gives just under 65,000 distinct CDR3 sequences, of which 22% were detected only once. The top ten clonotypes cover about 3% of the sample. Sample: memory CD4+ T cells sorted from a lymph node. In the paper's terms, the cell subset or site label means: memory CD4+ T cells, CD4+CD45RO+CD25-. The receptors come from a female donor with breast cancer.

Concerning this clonotype: A much larger clone sits a single nucleotide away, making a read error possible. V and J are TRBV29-1 and TRBJ1-4; 8 bases are a match to TRBD1. Germline values: CDR1 SQVTM, CDR2 ANQGSEA. Trimming cost V 4 bases and J 10 bases; bases outside gene matches: 8. The CDR3 consists of 13 residues. CDR3 region: CSVAKDRARKLFF. The CDR3 region has the DNA TGCAGCGTTGCCAAGGACAGGGCCAGAAAACTGTTTTTT.

The chain recombines TRBV5-1 with TRBJ1-2; 8 bases agree with TRBD1. The length of the CDR3 is 15 residues. J gave up 6 bases and V 2 bases, and 9 bases lay outside the gene matches. Germline CDR1 and CDR2: SGHRS and YFSETQ. The CDR3 region has the DNA TGCGCCAGCAGCTTCCGCCCAGACAGGGGAAATGGCTACACCTTC. As protein: CASSFRPDRGNGYTF.

To note about this clonotype: As the CDR3 is not closed by the conserved phenylalanine or tryptophan, this likely results from a read error. The limits of the CDR3 on the DNA are not certain, so only TCRdb's listed CDR3 is given. The chain couples TRBV20-1 to TRBJ2-3; the D call TRBD2 from the table was never checked on the DNA. From germline, CDR1 is DFQATT and CDR2 SNEGSKA (reference sequence). Termini included, the CDR3 measures 17 amino acids. CDR3 sequence: CSARDNERTSGTDTLYV.

This clonotype was seen more than once but under ten times. This chain uses TRBV10-1 with TRBJ2-2, with 7 bases aligning to TRBD2. The CDR3 consists of 17 residues. J lost 1 base, V lost 4 bases, and 9 bases had no gene match. Germline CDR1 is WNHNN and CDR2 is SYGVQD (reference sequence). The DNA of the CDR3 is TGCGCCAGCAGTGCCACGGGGCTAGCGGAGAACACCGGGGAGCTGTTTTTT. This translates into CASSATGLAENTGELFF.

This clonotype has ten or more counts. J is TRBJ1-1 and V is TRBV12-3 or TRBV12-4, with unresolved D. CDR3 length: 14 residues. Trimming cost V 2 bases and J 0 bases, with 7 bases left between them. As DNA, the CDR3 is TGTGCCAGCAGTTTAAGATTCCTGAACACTGAAGCTTTCTTT. Translation: CASSLRFLNTEAFF.

The rearrangement uses TRBV24-1 and TRBJ2-2; TRBD2 aligns across 15 bases. Germline trimming cut 10 bases from V and 7 bases from J; bases unmatched to any gene: 15. CDR1 and CDR2 from the germline V gene are KGHDR and SFDVKD. This CDR3 spans 18 amino acids. The CDR3 reads CATGRGLAGGPSDGELFF. CDR3 nucleotides: TGTGCCACGGGAAGGGGACTAGCGGGAGGCCCTTCGGACGGGGAGCTGTTTTTT.

CDR3 sequence (DNA): TGTGCCAGCAGCCAGCAATACAAGGGTGGTCGAAACACCATATATTTT. Translated: CASSQQYKGGRNTIYF. This chain joins TRBV4-2 and TRBJ1-3; D call uncertain. The CDR3 runs to 16 residues. Germline V gives CDR1 LGHNA, CDR2 YNFKEQ. Trimming removed 3 bases at V and 5 bases at J, with 17 bases between.